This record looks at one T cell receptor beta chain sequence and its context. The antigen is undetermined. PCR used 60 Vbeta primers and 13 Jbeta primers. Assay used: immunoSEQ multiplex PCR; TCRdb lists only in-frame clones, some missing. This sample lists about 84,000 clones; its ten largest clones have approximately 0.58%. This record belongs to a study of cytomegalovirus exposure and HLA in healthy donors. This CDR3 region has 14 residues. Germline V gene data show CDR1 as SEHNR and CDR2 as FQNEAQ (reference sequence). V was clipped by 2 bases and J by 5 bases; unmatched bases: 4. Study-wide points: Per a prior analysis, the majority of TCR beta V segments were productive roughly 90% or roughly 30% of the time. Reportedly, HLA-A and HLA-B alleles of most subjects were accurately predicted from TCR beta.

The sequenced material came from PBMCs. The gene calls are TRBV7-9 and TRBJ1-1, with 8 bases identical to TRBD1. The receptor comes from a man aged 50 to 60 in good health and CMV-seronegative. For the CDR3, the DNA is TGTGCCAGCAGCTTACAGGGGGCGTATACTGAAGCTTTCTTT. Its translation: CASSLQGAYTEAFF.